The 8 T cell receptor beta chains given below trace back to one sample, sequenced in a study of T cells after yellow fever vaccination. TCRdb passed the 5' RACE reads through MiXCR, listing each CDR3 protein once. This sample has over 200,000 distinct CDR3 sequences, with roughly 6.8% found just once. The source was CD4+ T cells sorted from PBMCs, collected on the day of the yellow fever booster vaccination. Receptors originate from a man aged 25 to 40 who received the YFV17D yellow fever vaccine.

The V and J genes are TRBV30 and TRBJ2-2; 10 positions agree with TRBD1. This CDR3 has 16 amino acids. Losses at the gene ends were 7 bases for V and 4 bases for J; bases not matched to a gene: 12. Germline V gives CDR1 GTSNPN, CDR2 SVGIG (reference sequence). This CDR3 reads CASTGTGVSSTGELFF. In nucleotides, the CDR3 is TGTGCCTCGACCGGGACAGGGGTATCTAGCACCGGGGAGCTGTTTTTT.

This clonotype was seen ten or more times. The CDR3 spells CASSPAGGFETQYF. For the CDR3, the DNA is TGCGCCAGCAGCCCGGCGGGGGGATTCGAGACCCAGTACTTC. The chain has TRBV5-1 and TRBJ2-5; 8 bases are a match to TRBD2. CDR3 size: 14 residues. With 4 bases clipped from V and 5 bases from J, the junction kept 7 bases outside the gene matches. Germline loops: CDR1 SGHRS, CDR2 YFSETQ.

CDR3 region: CSAGGLGGSHEQFF. CDR3 nucleotides: TGCAGTGCTGGCGGACTAGGAGGTTCCCATGAGCAGTTCTTC. The chain joins TRBV20-1 to TRBJ2-1, with 7 bases aligning to TRBD2. This CDR3 is built from 14 residues. Trimming took 5 bases from V and 8 from J; bases not matched to a gene: 12. Germline CDR1 is DFQATT and CDR2 is SNEGSKA (reference sequence).

This clonotype was seen only a few times. This sequence joins TRBV2 and TRBJ2-2, with a weak D call TRBD2 (5 bases). Deletions cut 7 bases from V and 2 bases from J, with 5 bases between. Germline V gene sequence: CDR1 SNHLY, CDR2 FYNNEI. The CDR3 runs to 12 residues. The CDR3 is CASTGNTGELFF. CDR3 nucleotides: TGTGCCAGCACGGGAAACACCGGGGAGCTGTTTTTT.

The J gene is TRBJ2-1, the V gene TRBV29-1; TRBD1 aligns across 8 bases. V shed 8 bases, J shed 8 bases, and the junction held 11 bases outside the gene matches. Germline CDR1 reads SQVTM; CDR2 reads ANQGSEA. The CDR3 length is 13 residues. This chain's CDR3 is CSTRDRRFHEQFF. DNA of the CDR3: TGCAGCACCCGGGACAGGAGGTTCCATGAGCAGTTCTTC.

This sequence joins TRBV4-2 and TRBJ2-7, with 9 positions matching TRBD2. Germline V CDR1 and CDR2: LGHNA, YNFKEQ. The CDR3 length is 15 residues. With 0 bases clipped from V and 1 base from J, the junction kept 1 base outside the gene matches. The CDR3 protein is CASSQDAGGSYEQYF. In nucleotides, the CDR3 is TGTGCCAGCAGCCAAGATGCGGGGGGGTCCTACGAGCAGTACTTC.

In this sample, this clonotype turned up many times. The CDR3 DNA is TGTGCCAGCAGCCTTTCGCGGGATAACAGGCGATCGGAGACCCAGTACTTC. Its protein is CASSLSRDNRRSETQYF. V is TRBV7-9 and J is TRBJ2-5; a possible D gene is TRBD2 (6 bases). CDR3 length: 17 amino acids. The V end was cut by 5 bases, the J end by 5 bases, with 24 bases between. Germline V gives CDR1 SEHNR, CDR2 FQNEAQ (reference sequence).

This clonotype was recorded at least ten times. The chain links TRBV2 to TRBJ2-3, with 11 nucleotides matching TRBD2. This CDR3 is built from 15 residues. Trimming took 6 bases from V and 4 from J; bases not matched to a gene: 6. From germline, CDR1 is SNHLY and CDR2 FYNNEI. CDR3 in DNA: TGTGCCAGCAGCCGACTAGCGGGAAAAGCAGATACGCAGTATTTT. Translating gives CASSRLAGKADTQYF.